This TCR beta chain was identified during a study of tumor and adjacent non-tumor tissue in lung cancer. Study background: Stage I to III disease affected 10 men and about five women aged roughly 31 to 85. Some 4.2 million productive TCRbeta reads were obtained per sample on average.

General study results and limits: Significantly higher TCR diversity was found in tumor than normal lung.

The germline V gene has CDR1 SQVTM and CDR2 ANQGSEA. CDR3 size: 15 residues. Of note for this clonotype: As yet, its antigen is unknown. Relative to the germline gene, one junction end is altered; a read error may explain this.

RNA was extracted from bulk tissue without any cell sorting. More than 3 cm separated this lung sample from the edge of the tumor. A modified ARM-PCR protocol with three rounds of nested PCR amplified TCRbeta. MiXCR, applied by TCRdb to the multiplex PCR reads, yields one record per CDR3 protein. The data show 70,000 to 90,000 distinct CDR3 sequences, about two thirds seen once. The chain recombines TRBV29-1 with TRBJ2-1, with a possible D match to TRBD2 (6 bases). This receptor was obtained from a woman aged 45-65 years with non-small cell lung cancer. Input material: distant non-tumor lung tissue. Here the CDR3 DNA reads TGCAGCCTTGAAGTTGGCGGGACGGCCAATAATGAGCAGTTCTTC. Translation gives CSLEVGGTANNEQFF.